This T cell receptor beta chain was documented in a study of human T cells and chemical hapten exposure. Study-wide background: Patients got weekly scalp diphenylcyclopropenone doses over the roughly 22-week study. Patches with 0.01% DPC went on the upper back, and the tests were read at 6 days. Notes on the study in general: Healthy people's immune response may differ from that of the donors, who had alopecia.

In its sample, this clonotype was seen many times. Its target is not known. The V end was cut by 5 bases, the J end by 2 bases, with 11 bases between. CDR3 length: 14 amino acids. Germline values: CDR1 MNHNY, CDR2 SVGAGI (reference sequence). Time point defined: patch test 2, 6 weeks after DPC sensitization. Indicated treatment: therapeutic diphenylcyclopropenone sensitization with weekly scalp DPC. It was from unfractionated whole blood that total RNA was extracted. Using its own MiXCR run on the RACE reads, TCRdb lists one record per CDR3 protein. Among tens of thousands of distinct CDR3 sequences, about 9.9% were seen once, and the ten largest hold approximately 1.4%.

The sequence was obtained from a man younger than 35 with alopecia areata. Some clones in this sample may be carry-over from other donors' samples. The J gene is TRBJ2-3, the V gene TRBV6-6; no firm D call. The starting material was whole blood, obtained in connection with sensitization to the hapten diphenylcyclopropenone (DPC). The DNA of the CDR3 is TGTGCCAGCAGTCCACCCTCCCTCACAGATACGCAGTATTTT. This gives the protein CASSPPSLTDTQYF.